A single sample gave rise to the 26 T cell receptor beta chains below, sequenced in a study of blood T cell repertoires in COVID-19. Method: immunoSEQ multiplex PCR; TCRdb's copy keeps in-frame clones and lacks some. The data hold hundreds of thousands of clones, with 80% to 90% observed a single time. Material for sequencing was peripheral blood. These receptors were taken from a woman between 40 and 50 years old with active or convalescent COVID-19.

A few counts support this clone. The gene calls are TRBV11-2 and TRBJ2-1; D remains ambiguous. With 2 bases removed from V and 5 bases from J, the gap between germline ends came to 7 bases. The CDR3 extends over 13 amino acids. The germline V gene encodes CDR1 SGHAT and CDR2 FQNNGV. The DNA for the CDR3 is TGTGCCAGCAGCTTAATGAGAGACAATGAGCAGTTCTTC. Residues: CASSLMRDNEQFF.

The CDR3 here is CASSLTGVRAYNEQFF. The CDR3 DNA is TGTGCCAGCAGCTTGACGGGGGTGAGGGCCTACAATGAGCAGTTCTTC. This chain links TRBV7-9 with TRBJ2-1; perhaps TRBD2 as D (6 bases). The ends were cut back, 3 bases at V and 2 bases at J, with 14 bases in the middle. The CDR3 has 16 residues. Germline CDR1 and CDR2: SEHNR and FQNEAQ (reference sequence).

The gene calls are TRBV2 and TRBJ2-2; 8 nucleotides match TRBD1. CDR3 size: 15 residues. Germline assignment: CDR1 SNHLY and CDR2 FYNNEI. Trimming at V came to 4 bases and at J to 5 bases, leaving 6 bases not matched to a gene. CDR3 region: CASSGRQGMTGELFF. The CDR3, as DNA: TGTGCCAGCAGTGGCCGACAGGGGATGACCGGGGAGCTGTTTTTT.

This chain links TRBV4-3 with TRBJ2-7; D is unclear. Germline values: CDR1 LGHNA, CDR2 YSLEER. This CDR3 region has 14 residues. V shed 0 bases and J shed 0 bases, with 6 bases lying between them. Here the CDR3 DNA reads TGCGCCAGCAGCCAAGATGTCAGCTCCTACGAGCAGTACTTC. Its protein is CASSQDVSSYEQYF.

Only a few counts were recorded for this clone. This chain links TRBV19 with TRBJ2-7; TRBD1 aligns across 9 bases. Per the germline V gene, CDR1 is LNHDA and CDR2 is SQIVND (reference sequence). Germline trimming cut 0 bases from V and 1 base from J; bases unmatched to any gene: 4. The CDR3 spans 16 residues. This CDR3 reads CASSIDPTGGSYEQYF. CDR3 sequence (DNA): TGTGCCAGTAGTATAGACCCGACAGGGGGGTCCTACGAGCAGTACTTC.

The V and J genes are TRBV27 and TRBJ2-1; 8 bases agree with TRBD2. The V and J ends lost 5 bases and 4 bases, in that order; junction bases with no gene match: 10. There are 16 residues in the CDR3. CDR1 and CDR2 from the germline V gene are MNHEY and SMNVEV (reference sequence). CDR3 sequence reads: CASSTPSGRGYNEQFF. CDR3 bases: TGTGCCAGCAGTACTCCAAGCGGGAGAGGGTACAATGAGCAGTTCTTC.

The V gene is TRBV6-6, the J gene TRBJ1-2; D is undetermined. There are 14 residues in the CDR3. Germline V CDR1 and CDR2: MNHNY, SVGAGI (reference sequence). With 2 bases removed from V and 8 bases from J, the gap between germline ends came to 15 bases. The CDR3 loop is CASSYPFIIRGYTF. CDR3 sequence (DNA): TGTGCCAGCAGTTACCCCTTCATAATTCGGGGCTACACCTTC.

The gene calls are TRBV10-3 and TRBJ2-3, with D perhaps matching TRBD2 (5 bases). CDR1 is ENHRY, CDR2 SYGVKD, per germline. Trimming removed 0 bases from V and 4 bases from J, with 8 bases in between. The CDR3 is made up of 14 amino acids. CDR3 in amino acids: CAISESGESDTQYF. The CDR3 DNA reads TGTGCCATCAGTGAGTCGGGAGAATCAGATACGCAGTATTTT.

The chain couples TRBV30 to TRBJ1-2; 7 bases are shared with TRBD1. The CDR3 totals 15 residues. V gave up 3 bases and J gave up 4 bases; unmatched junction bases: 11. Germline CDR1 reads GTSNPN; CDR2 reads SVGIG (reference sequence). The CDR3 region has the DNA TGTGCCTGGAGGAACGCAGGGGGTAGGAGCTATGGCTACACCTTC. It encodes CAWRNAGGRSYGYTF.

The chain combines TRBV20-1 with TRBJ2-3, with a weak D call TRBD2 (5 bases). The CDR3 sequence is 14 residues long. The germline CDR1 and CDR2 sequences are DFQATT and SNEGSKA (reference sequence). V dropped 3 bases and J dropped 0 bases, with 10 bases sitting between them. The CDR3 protein is CSASFGVSTDTQYF. The CDR3 DNA sequence: TGCAGTGCTAGTTTCGGGGTGAGCACAGATACGCAGTATTTT.

This clone was seen a few times. The genes are TRBV6-1 and TRBJ2-3; no definite D call. CDR1 and CDR2 (germline): MNHNS, SASEGT. V lost 1 base to trimming and J lost 9 bases, with 14 bases between them. This CDR3 comprises 14 residues. The CDR3 DNA reads TGTGCCAGCAGTGAAGGTAGAGGCGAAGTCACGCAGTATTTT. It yields the protein CASSEGRGEVTQYF.

A note on this clone: The junction differs from germline at one of its ends, possibly a read error. The chain has TRBV20-1 and TRBJ1-2; 10 bases are a match to TRBD1. This CDR3 comprises 11 residues. Germline V gene lookup returns CDR1 DFQATT and CDR2 SNEGSKA (reference sequence). CDR3 coding DNA: TGCAGTGCTAGCCGAGAGTGGGACAGGGGTTTC. Translation gives CSASREWDRGF.

The chain links TRBV6-5 to TRBJ1-2; the D gene is possibly TRBD1 (6 bases). Trimming shortened V by 6 bases and J by 5 bases, and 16 bases separated the two germline ends. This CDR3 has 14 residues. CDR1 is MNHEY, CDR2 SVGAGI, per germline. CDR3 coding DNA: TGTGCCAGCAGAACAACCGGGACACCATATGGCTACACCTTC. Protein sequence: CASRTTGTPYGYTF.

This chain joins TRBV7-9 and TRBJ2-7; tentative D call: TRBD1 (6 bases). Trimming stripped 1 base from V and 4 bases from J, with 14 bases between. The CDR3 is 15 residues long. Germline V gene data show CDR1 as SEHNR and CDR2 as FQNEAQ (reference sequence). In nucleotides, the CDR3 is TGTGCCAGCAGCTTAGAGGGCAGGGGAGTTTACGAGCAGTACTTC. It specifies CASSLEGRGVYEQYF. The full variable domain, with the rest looked up from reference TRBV7-9 and TRBJ2-7, is DTGVSQNPRHKITKRGQNVTFRCDPISEHNRLYWYRQTLGQGPEFLTYFQNEAQLEKSRLLSDRFSAERPKGSFSTLEIQRTEQGDSAMYLCASSLEGRGVYEQYFGPGTRLTVT.

This clone was picked up one time. This chain uses TRBV7-8 with TRBJ2-3; D not certain. The V gene's germline CDR1 is SGHVS and CDR2 FQNEAQ. V was pared by 2 bases and J by 2 bases, with 8 bases between. The CDR3 runs 14 residues. CDR3 residues: CASSLTASTDTQYF. The CDR3 nucleotides read TGTGCCAGCAGCTTAACAGCCTCCACAGATACGCAGTATTTT.

This clone was seen once. The CDR3 DNA sequence: TGTGCCAGTAGTATGGGTGGGAGGGAGACCCAGTACTTC. This translates into CASSMGGRETQYF. The V and J genes are TRBV19 and TRBJ2-5; possible D gene TRBD2, 6 bases. CDR1 and CDR2 from the germline V gene are LNHDA and SQIVND (reference sequence). V was clipped by 3 bases and J by 5 bases, with 10 bases between them. This CDR3 has 13 amino acids.

The rearrangement uses TRBV6-5 and TRBJ1-6, with D possibly matching TRBD1 (6 bases). Deletions cut 5 bases from V and 8 bases from J, with 16 bases between. CDR3 length: 15 residues. CDR1 is MNHEY and CDR2 is SVGAGI in the germline V gene. The CDR3 DNA reads TGTGCCAGCAGTCGGGTCAGGGACACTGATTCACCCCTCCACTTT. Translated, it gives CASSRVRDTDSPLHF.

The gene calls are TRBV7-6 and TRBJ2-7; perhaps TRBD1 as D (6 bases). V gave up 5 bases and J gave up 0 bases, with 23 bases separating them. CDR1 SGHVS and CDR2 FNYEAQ come from the germline V gene. The CDR3 runs 18 residues. The CDR3: CASSLHPPRGQSSYEQYF. In DNA, the CDR3 is TGTGCCAGCAGCCTCCACCCCCCCAGGGGCCAGAGCTCCTACGAGCAGTACTTC.

This clone is a singleton in its sample. The J gene is TRBJ2-3, the V gene TRBV28, with 7 bases fitting TRBD2. The CDR3 contains 16 residues. After removal of 7 bases from V and 1 base from J, the junction contained 11 bases not matched to a gene. The germline V gene encodes CDR1 MDHEN and CDR2 SYDVKM. DNA for the CDR3: TGTGCCAGCACCCTGGAATTTGGGGGGGGCACAGATACGCAGTATTTT. It specifies CASTLEFGGGTDTQYF. Full variable domain (outside the CDR3, taken from reference TRBV28 and TRBJ2-3): DVKVTQSSRYLVKRTGEKVFLECVQDMDHENMFWYRQDPGLGLRLIYFSYDVKMKEKGDIPEGYSVSREKKERFSLILESASTNQTSMYLCASTLEFGGGTDTQYFGPGTRLTVL.

This clone came up a few times. The V and J genes are TRBV10-3 and TRBJ1-5, with 11 positions matching TRBD1. Looked up from germline, CDR1 is ENHRY and CDR2 is SYGVKD. The junction had 6 bases not matched to a gene; V was cut back by 6 bases and J by 5 bases. The CDR3 length is 15 residues. CDR3 amino acids: CAIRGTGGSDQPQHF. As DNA, the CDR3 is TGTGCCATCAGAGGGACAGGGGGATCAGATCAGCCCCAGCATTTT.

This clone was counted between two and nine times. The rearrangement joins TRBV4-1 to TRBJ1-1, with D hard to call. This CDR3 has 14 residues. The germline V gene has CDR1 MGHRA and CDR2 YSYEKL. V lost 1 base, J lost 0 bases, and 6 bases lay in between. Here the CDR3 DNA reads TGCGCCAGCAGCCAAGTTATAGTGAACACTGAAGCTTTCTTT. As protein: CASSQVIVNTEAFF.

V and J are TRBV20-1 and TRBJ1-1; D may be TRBD1 (5 bases). V shed 3 bases and J shed 7 bases, with 12 bases lying between them. The CDR3 length is 12 residues. Germline CDR1 DFQATT, CDR2 SNEGSKA (reference sequence). CDR3 in DNA: TGCAGTGCTAGTCCCAGGGATGTTGAAGCTTTCTTT. Its translation is CSASPRDVEAFF.

The chain combines TRBV28 with TRBJ2-3; TRBD2 agrees at 10 bases. Per germline, CDR1 MDHEN and CDR2 SYDVKM. J lost 6 bases, V lost 6 bases, and 3 bases had no gene match. The CDR3 runs 13 residues. In nucleotides, the CDR3 is TGTGCCAGCAGCAGCGGGGGGGCGGATACGCAGTATTTT. This translates into CASSSGGADTQYF.

The V and J genes are TRBV7-3 and TRBJ1-2; D may be TRBD1 (5 bases). CDR3 size: 18 residues. In germline, CDR1 is SGHTA, CDR2 FQGTGA. V was shortened by 5 bases and J by 1 base, with 23 bases between the two germline ends. The DNA for the CDR3 is TGTGCCAGCAGCGGACGAATGGGGGGGACCCGCCTTAACTATGGCTACACCTTC. This codes for CASSGRMGGTRLNYGYTF. The whole variable domain, remainder taken from reference TRBV7-3 and TRBJ1-2, is GAGVSQTPSNKVTEKGKYVELRCDPISGHTALYWYRQSLGQGPEFLIYFQGTGAADDSGLPNDRFFAVRPEGSVSTLKIQRTERGDSAVYLCASSGRMGGTRLNYGYTFGSGTRLTVV.

The chain uses TRBV18 and TRBJ2-7; the D gene is possibly TRBD2 (6 bases). CDR1 is KGHSH, CDR2 LQKENI, per germline. V was cut by 0 bases and J by 6 bases, with 18 bases left in between. The length of the CDR3 is 16 residues. The CDR3: CASSPPGGGSFGEQYF. The CDR3 coding sequence is TGTGCCAGCTCACCACCGGGGGGAGGTAGCTTCGGCGAGCAGTACTTC.

This chain joins TRBV28 and TRBJ1-5; tentatively, D is TRBD1 (5 bases). The CDR3 is made up of 14 amino acids. Trimming cost V 7 bases and J 2 bases, with 12 bases left between them. The germline CDR1 and CDR2 sequences are MDHEN and SYDVKM. In DNA form, the CDR3 reads TGTGCCAGCATGGGGCAGGGCGGCAATCAGCCCCAGCATTTT. Protein product: CASMGQGGNQPQHF.